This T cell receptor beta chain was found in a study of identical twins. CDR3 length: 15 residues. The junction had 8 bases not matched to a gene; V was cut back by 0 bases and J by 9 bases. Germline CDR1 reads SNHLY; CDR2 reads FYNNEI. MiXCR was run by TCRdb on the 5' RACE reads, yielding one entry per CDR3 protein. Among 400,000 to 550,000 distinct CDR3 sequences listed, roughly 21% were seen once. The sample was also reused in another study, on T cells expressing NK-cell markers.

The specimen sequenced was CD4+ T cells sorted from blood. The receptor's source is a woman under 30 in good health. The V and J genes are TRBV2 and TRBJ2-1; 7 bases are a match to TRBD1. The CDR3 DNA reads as TGTGCCAGCAGTGAAGCCTCGGGGACAGTAGGTGAGCAGTTCTTC. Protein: CASSEASGTVGEQFF.